The entry below describes one TCR beta chain. What it binds is unknown. The read comes to an end 3 residues before the CDR3 does, leaving the germline J gene to fill in the end. The data belong to a study of T cell clonality in common variable immunodeficiency. Overall study results and limits: CVID subjects had higher TCRbeta clonality than healthy controls, most marked in about a third.

V shed 6 bases and J 3 bases; nucleotides not matched to a gene: 7. The germline V gene encodes CDR1 SQVTM and CDR2 ANQGSEA. The CDR3 is 13 amino acids. Sequencing used immunoSEQ multiplex PCR; TCRdb keeps in-frame clones, though not all of them. The sample contains more than 55,000 clones, none of them singletons. Donors gave roughly 5 to 9 ml heparinized peripheral whole blood. The sequence was obtained from a person between 18 and 75 years old in good health. The sequenced material came from peripheral blood mononuclear cells. This chain joins TRBV29-1 and TRBJ2-7; 8 bases are shared with TRBD1. CDR3 DNA, as far as it was read: TGCAGCGTAATGGGAGGACAGGGCTACGAG. It specifies CSVMGGQGYE. In full, the CDR3 is CSVMGGQGYEQYF.